One and the same sample provided the 22 T cell receptor beta chains below, sequenced in a study of breast tumors, draining lymph nodes, adjacent tissues. One entry per CDR3 protein, called by TCRdb with MiXCR from the multiplex PCR reads. The sample yields about 180,000 distinct CDR3 sequences, 30% to 35% seen once. Breast cancer patients provided tissue from their axillary draining lymph nodes. The sample consisted of axillary lymph node tissue. Source of these receptors: a female donor with breast cancer. Some clones in this sample may be carry-over from other donors' samples.

This chain links TRBV28 with TRBJ2-5, with D perhaps matching TRBD1 or TRBD2 (5 bases each). V dropped 1 base and J dropped 4 bases, with 13 bases sitting between them. Germline V gene lookup returns CDR1 MDHEN and CDR2 SYDVKM. The CDR3 consists of 15 residues. The CDR3 coding sequence is TGTGCCAGCAGTTTATTAGGGGCAGAGGGAGAGACCCAGTACTTC. Translation gives CASSLLGAEGETQYF.

In regard to this clonotype: One junction end does not reproduce the germline sequence, and a read error may be involved. The genes are TRBV7-2 and TRBJ1-2; tentative D call: TRBD1 (5 bases). CDR3 length: 15 residues. The V gene's germline CDR1 is SGHTA and CDR2 FQGNSA. The CDR3 DNA is TGTGCCAGCAGCCCCCACGACGGATACATGAGGGGCTACCCCTTC. It translates to CASSPHDGYMRGYPF. The full variable domain, rest sourced from reference TRBV7-2 and TRBJ1-2, is GAGVSQSPSNKVTEKGKDVELRCDPISGHTALYWYRQSLGQGLEFLIYFQGNSAPDKSGLPSDRFSAERTGGSVSTLTIQRTQQEDSAVYLCASSPHDGYMRGYPFGSGTRLTVV.

The chain couples TRBV29-1 to TRBJ2-1; D is possibly TRBD1 (6 bases). Germline CDR1 is SQVTM and CDR2 is ANQGSEA. V was pared by 7 bases and J by 4 bases, with 14 bases between. The CDR3 spans 13 residues. In DNA, the CDR3 is TGCAGCGGGGGGCTCTACAGGTACAATGAGCAGTTCTTC. As protein: CSGGLYRYNEQFF.

Points on this clonotype: A clone one base away is much larger, so this may be a read error. The missing conserved phenylalanine or tryptophan at the end of this CDR3 makes a read error likely. V usage is TRBV5-4 and J usage is TRBJ2-3; a possible D gene is TRBD2 (5 bases). V was pared by 0 bases and J by 3 bases, with 8 bases between. This CDR3 region has 14 residues. CDR1 and CDR2 from the germline V gene are SGHNT and YYREEE (reference sequence). The CDR3, as DNA: TGTGCCAGCAGCTTGGACAGAGGGACAGATACGCAGTATTCT. Its protein is CASSLDRGTDTQYS.

Worth noting for this clonotype: Germline is not matched at one junction end, which may reflect a read error. The V call is TRBV20-1, the J call TRBJ2-7; 8 positions agree with TRBD2. This CDR3 spans 16 amino acids. Germline V CDR1 and CDR2: DFQATT, SNEGSKA (reference sequence). Here the CDR3 DNA reads TGCAGTGCTAGAGATCTGGATAGCGGGGCACCCTACGAGCAGCACTTC. Translated, it gives CSARDLDSGAPYEQHF.

This clonotype came up a few times. The rearrangement links TRBV3-1 to TRBJ1-5; 9 bases agree with TRBD1. V lost 4 bases, J lost 2 bases, and 6 bases stayed unmatched. CDR1 LGHDT and CDR2 YNNKEL come from the germline V gene (reference sequence). CDR3 size: 16 residues. This CDR3 is CASSPRWTGGNQPQHF. The CDR3, as DNA: TGTGCCAGCAGCCCGAGGTGGACAGGGGGCAATCAGCCCCAGCATTTT.

The chain carries TRBV27 and TRBJ1-2; no reliable D call. Deletions cut 8 bases from V and 2 bases from J, with 12 bases between. This CDR3 region has 13 residues. Germline V gives CDR1 MNHEY, CDR2 SMNVEV (reference sequence). The CDR3 is CASGSSLNYGYTF. The DNA for the CDR3 is TGTGCCAGCGGTTCTTCATTAAACTATGGCTACACCTTC.

Ten or more counts support this clonotype. The chain couples TRBV20-1 to TRBJ2-7; 13 positions agree with TRBD2. V gave up 2 bases and J gave up 11 bases; unmatched junction bases: 6. Germline CDR1 DFQATT, CDR2 SNEGSKA (reference sequence). The CDR3 covers 13 residues. Here the CDR3 reads CSARTVLAGGEYF. Here the CDR3 DNA reads TGCAGTGCTAGAACTGTACTAGCGGGAGGGGAGTACTTC.

A word on this clonotype: The conserved phenylalanine or tryptophan normally closing the CDR3 is absent here, so this likely arose from a read error. The rearrangement uses TRBV9 and TRBJ2-3; D call uncertain. The CDR3 contains 16 residues. Trimming removed 0 bases from V and 2 bases from J, with 13 bases in between. The germline V gene encodes CDR1 SGDLS and CDR2 YYNGEE. The CDR3 loop is CASSVDATLFTDTQYL. For the CDR3, the DNA is TGTGCCAGCAGCGTAGATGCTACCCTTTTCACAGATACGCAGTATCTT.

This clonotype has a count of ten or more. The chain uses TRBV6-2 or TRBV6-3 and TRBJ1-5, with no clear D. CDR1 is MNHEY, CDR2 SVGEGT, per germline. CDR3 length: 13 amino acids. Deletions cut 7 bases from V and 3 bases from J, with 10 bases between. DNA of the CDR3: TGTGCCAGCACTCGGACGGCCAATCAGCCCCAGCATTTT. It encodes CASTRTANQPQHF.

This clonotype was counted many times. This chain connects TRBV2 to TRBJ1-5; 8 bases agree with TRBD1. Germline CDR1 and CDR2: SNHLY and FYNNEI. The J segment lost 10 bases and the V segment lost 6 bases, leaving 11 bases of the junction unmatched. The CDR3 sequence is 14 residues long. This chain's CDR3 is CASRTGAAALPQHF. The CDR3 DNA reads as TGTGCCAGCAGGACAGGGGCCGCCGCTTTACCCCAGCATTTT.

This clonotype was seen at least ten times. The chain couples TRBV11-2 to TRBJ2-5; 10 bases fit TRBD2. Looked up from germline, CDR1 is SGHAT and CDR2 is FQNNGV. The CDR3 is 17 amino acids. Losses at the gene ends were 5 bases for V and 1 base for J; bases not matched to a gene: 10. CDR3 coding DNA: TGTGCCAGCAGCCCCCCCCTAGCGGGGGCCCCCCAAGAGACCCAGTACTTC. Its protein is CASSPPLAGAPQETQYF.

This clonotype was recorded at least ten times. This chain links TRBV11-1 with TRBJ1-4; a possible D gene is TRBD1 (5 bases). This CDR3 contains 16 residues. Trimming cost V 4 bases and J 3 bases, with 15 bases left between them. Germline CDR1 and CDR2: SGHAT and FQDESV (reference sequence). The CDR3 here is CASSSPYRTSNEKLFF. CDR3 DNA: TGTGCCAGCAGCTCGCCATACAGGACCTCTAATGAAAAACTGTTTTTT.

This clonotype has at least ten counts. This chain joins TRBV7-2 and TRBJ2-1; 8 nucleotides line up with TRBD2. Germline V lookup: CDR1 SGHTA, CDR2 FQGNSA. CDR3 length: 16 amino acids. Unmatched junction bases numbered 8, after V lost 0 bases and J lost 7 bases. The CDR3 bases are TGTGCCAGCAGCTTAGCGTCACTAGCGGATTTAAATGAGCAGTTCTTC. This gives the protein CASSLASLADLNEQFF. Full variable domain (rest looked up from reference TRBV7-2 and TRBJ2-1): GAGVSQSPSNKVTEKGKDVELRCDPISGHTALYWYRQSLGQGLEFLIYFQGNSAPDKSGLPSDRFSAERTGGSVSTLTIQRTQQEDSAVYLCASSLASLADLNEQFFGPGTRLTVL.

This clonotype has a single count. A much larger clone lies one base from this, so it may be a read error. The rearrangement links TRBV12-3 or TRBV12-4 to TRBJ2-7; D remains ambiguous. The CDR3 covers 12 residues. For the CDR3, the DNA is TGTGCCAGCAGTCTCACAACCTACAAGCAGTACTTC. Protein: CASSLTTYKQYF.

This clonotype occurred many times. The V and J genes are TRBV2 and TRBJ1-2, with D tentatively TRBD1 (5 bases). CDR1 is SNHLY, CDR2 FYNNEI, per germline. Trimming left V 3 bases short and J 4 bases short, with 21 bases between. The CDR3 consists of 17 residues. The CDR3 sequence is CASSDFPLAGVIYGYTF. The CDR3 region has the DNA TGTGCCAGCAGTGATTTTCCCCTAGCGGGGGTTATCTATGGCTACACCTTC.

In this sample, this clonotype turned up once. One end of the junction does not line up with germline, which may come from a read error. The chain uses TRBV6-1 and TRBJ1-2, with D perhaps TRBD1 (5 bases). This CDR3 region has 11 residues. CDR1 is MNHNS, CDR2 SASEGT, per germline. The CDR3 sequence: CAGSEPGPASF. The CDR3 DNA reads TGTGCCGGCAGTGAACCGGGGCCGGCGTCCTTC.

This clonotype was recorded at least ten times. The rearrangement links TRBV6-6 to TRBJ1-6, with 10 bases identical to TRBD1. This CDR3 is built from 16 residues. Germline V lookup: CDR1 MNHNY, CDR2 SVGAGI (reference sequence). J was trimmed by 7 bases and V by 5 bases; bases with no gene match: 8. CDR3 sequence reads: CASSAPGGQGNSPLHF. CDR3 in DNA: TGTGCCAGCAGTGCTCCGGGGGGACAGGGGAATTCACCCCTCCACTTT.

This clonotype was detected ten times or more. An end of the junction differs from the germline gene, which may be a read error. This chain uses TRBV6-6 with TRBJ2-5, with 7 bases matching TRBD2. Per the germline V gene, CDR1 is MNHNY and CDR2 is SVGAGI (reference sequence). The CDR3 is made up of 16 amino acids. This chain's CDR3 is CASSHSGRGNWETQYF. CDR3 sequence (DNA): TGTGCCAGCAGTCACTCGGGGCGGGGGAACTGGGAGACCCAGTACTTC.

This clonotype came up many times. The chain couples TRBV4-2 to TRBJ2-6; D may be TRBD1 (5 bases). Germline CDR1 LGHNA, CDR2 YNFKEQ. The CDR3 length is 15 residues. Between the trimmed V and J ends, which lost 4 bases and 2 bases, there was a span of 9 bases. CDR3 loop: CASSLQGAGANVLTF. The DNA for the CDR3 is TGTGCCAGCAGCCTCCAAGGGGCTGGGGCCAACGTCCTGACTTTC.

The gene calls are TRBV10-3 and TRBJ1-2; D remains ambiguous. CDR3 length equals 11 residues. The V gene's germline CDR1 is ENHRY and CDR2 SYGVKD. The V end lost 2 bases, the J end lost 6 bases, and 4 bases lay between the germline ends. CDR3 amino acids: CAISEEHGYTF. CDR3 DNA sequence: TGTGCCATCAGTGAGGAGCATGGCTACACCTTC.

This clonotype was detected many times. The gene calls are TRBV29-1 and TRBJ2-7; a possible D gene is TRBD2 (5 bases). V lost 6 bases to trimming and J lost 3 bases, with 21 bases between them. The germline V gene has CDR1 SQVTM and CDR2 ANQGSEA. The CDR3 is 15 residues long. This CDR3 is CSVGLKGVGLYEQYF. The CDR3 coding sequence is TGCAGCGTCGGCCTTAAGGGAGTTGGGCTCTACGAGCAGTACTTC.